This paragraph reports one T cell receptor (beta chain). Its antigen is as yet unknown. The data derive from a study of T cells in Graves' hyperthyroidism and ophthalmopathy. Diagnostic assessment was based on clinical symptoms, serum thyroxine and TRAb, thyroid ultrasound and orbital computed tomography. Around 10 ml fresh peripheral blood yielded the PBMCs. Between the trimmed V and J ends, which lost 2 bases and 7 bases, there was a span of 9 bases. This CDR3 spans 13 amino acids. General study findings and limits: In the analysis, a 13 V-J model separated ophthalmopathy from stable hyperthyroidism. Most thyroid clonotypes expanded above 0.001 appeared in blood too.

From RNA transcripts, TCR beta CDR3 regions were amplified. HTBI primers drove first-round RT-PCR of the TCR CDR3. TCRdb processed the multiplex PCR reads anew with MiXCR; each CDR3 protein has one entry. The sample includes about 350,000 distinct CDR3 sequences, 15% to 20% of them seen just once. The TCR was taken from a middle-aged woman with Graves' ophthalmopathy. The chain employs TRBV12-3 or TRBV12-4 and TRBJ1-5; unclear D gene. The sample consisted of blood. CDR3 nucleotide sequence: TGTGCCAGCAGTTTATCCCCGAGACAGCCCCAGCATTTT. Residues: CASSLSPRQPQHF.